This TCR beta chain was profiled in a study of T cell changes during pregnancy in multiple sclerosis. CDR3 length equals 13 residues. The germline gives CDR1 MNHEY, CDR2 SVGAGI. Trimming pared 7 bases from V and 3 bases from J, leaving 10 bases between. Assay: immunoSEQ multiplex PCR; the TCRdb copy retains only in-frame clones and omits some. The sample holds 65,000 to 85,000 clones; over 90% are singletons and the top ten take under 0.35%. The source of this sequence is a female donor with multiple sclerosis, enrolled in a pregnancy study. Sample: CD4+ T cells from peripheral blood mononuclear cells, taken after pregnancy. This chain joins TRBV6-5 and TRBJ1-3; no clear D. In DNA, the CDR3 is TGTGCCAGCAAAGAGGCAGTTGGAAACACCATATATTTT. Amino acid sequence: CASKEAVGNTIYF.